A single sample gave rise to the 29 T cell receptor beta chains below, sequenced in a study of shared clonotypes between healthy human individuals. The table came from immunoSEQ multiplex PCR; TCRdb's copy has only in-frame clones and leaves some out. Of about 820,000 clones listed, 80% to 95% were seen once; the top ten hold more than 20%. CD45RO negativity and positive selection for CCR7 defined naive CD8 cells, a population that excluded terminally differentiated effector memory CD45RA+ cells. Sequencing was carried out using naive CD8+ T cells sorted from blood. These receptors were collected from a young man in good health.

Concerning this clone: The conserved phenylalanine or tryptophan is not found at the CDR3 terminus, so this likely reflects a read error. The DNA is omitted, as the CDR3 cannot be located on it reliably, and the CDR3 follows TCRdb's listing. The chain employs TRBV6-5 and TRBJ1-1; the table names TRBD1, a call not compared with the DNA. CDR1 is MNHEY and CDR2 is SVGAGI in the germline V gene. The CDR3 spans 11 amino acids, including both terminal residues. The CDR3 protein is CASSSGTGGER.

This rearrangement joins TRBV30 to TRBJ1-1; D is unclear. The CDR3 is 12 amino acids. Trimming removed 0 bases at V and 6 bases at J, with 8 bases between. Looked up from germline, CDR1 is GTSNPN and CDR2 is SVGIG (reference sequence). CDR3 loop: CAWSVIGPEAFF. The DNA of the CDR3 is TGTGCCTGGAGTGTTATTGGCCCTGAAGCTTTCTTT. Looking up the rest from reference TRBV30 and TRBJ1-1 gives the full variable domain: SQTIHQWPATLVQPVGSPLSLECTVEGTSNPNLYWYRQAAGRGLQLLFYSVGIGQISSEVPQNLSASRPQDRQFILSSKKLLLSDSGFYLCAWSVIGPEAFFGQGTRLTVV.

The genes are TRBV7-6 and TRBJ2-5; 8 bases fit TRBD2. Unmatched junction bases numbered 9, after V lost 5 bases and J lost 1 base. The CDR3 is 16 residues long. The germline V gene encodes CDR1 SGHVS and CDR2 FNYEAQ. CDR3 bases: TGTGCCAGCAGCCCCCGGGTAGCGGGACCCCAAGAGACCCAGTACTTC. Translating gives CASSPRVAGPQETQYF.

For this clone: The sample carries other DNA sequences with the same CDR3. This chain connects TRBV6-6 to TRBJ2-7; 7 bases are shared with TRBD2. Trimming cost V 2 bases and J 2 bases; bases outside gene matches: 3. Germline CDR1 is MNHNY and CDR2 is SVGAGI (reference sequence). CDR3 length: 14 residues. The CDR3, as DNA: TGTGCCAGCAGTTACGAGGGAGGGGCCTACGAGCAGTACTTC. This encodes CASSYEGGAYEQYF.

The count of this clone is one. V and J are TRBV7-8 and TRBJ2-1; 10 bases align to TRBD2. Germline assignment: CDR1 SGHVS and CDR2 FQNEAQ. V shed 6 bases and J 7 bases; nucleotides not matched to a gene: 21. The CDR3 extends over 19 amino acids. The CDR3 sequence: CASSSPVEFLAGDPNEQFF. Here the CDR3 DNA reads TGTGCCAGCAGTTCCCCCGTGGAGTTTCTAGCGGGAGATCCGAATGAGCAGTTCTTC.

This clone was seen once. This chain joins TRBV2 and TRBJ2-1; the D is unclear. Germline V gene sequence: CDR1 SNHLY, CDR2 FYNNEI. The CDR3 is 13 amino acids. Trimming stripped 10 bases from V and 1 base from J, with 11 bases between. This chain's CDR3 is CATSAYSYNEQFF. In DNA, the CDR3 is TGTGCCACCTCAGCTTATTCCTACAATGAGCAGTTCTTC.

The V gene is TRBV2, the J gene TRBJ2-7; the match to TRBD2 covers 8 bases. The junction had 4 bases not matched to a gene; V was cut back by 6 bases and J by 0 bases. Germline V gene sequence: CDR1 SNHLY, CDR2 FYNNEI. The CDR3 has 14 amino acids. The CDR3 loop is CASSLLADSYEQYF. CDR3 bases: TGTGCCAGCAGCTTACTAGCGGACTCCTACGAGCAGTACTTC.

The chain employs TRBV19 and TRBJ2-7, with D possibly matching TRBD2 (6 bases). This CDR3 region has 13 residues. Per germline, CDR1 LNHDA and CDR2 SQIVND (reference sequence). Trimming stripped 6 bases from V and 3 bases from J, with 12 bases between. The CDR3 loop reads CASSPTSYYEQYF. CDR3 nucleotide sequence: TGTGCCAGTAGCCCCACTAGCTACTACGAGCAGTACTTC.

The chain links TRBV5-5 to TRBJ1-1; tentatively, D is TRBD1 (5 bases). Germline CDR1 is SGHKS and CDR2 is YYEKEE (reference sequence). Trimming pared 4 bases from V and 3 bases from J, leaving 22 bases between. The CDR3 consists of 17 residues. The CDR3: CASSPRGGFYLDTEAFF. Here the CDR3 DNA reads TGTGCCAGCAGCCCCCGGGGCGGATTTTATTTGGACACTGAAGCTTTCTTT.

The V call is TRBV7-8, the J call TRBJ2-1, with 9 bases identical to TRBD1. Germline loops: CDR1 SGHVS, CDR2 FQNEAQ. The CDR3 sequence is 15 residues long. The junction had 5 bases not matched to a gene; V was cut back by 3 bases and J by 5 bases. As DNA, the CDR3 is TGTGCCAGCAGCTTCCCCGGGACAGGGAACAATGAGCAGTTCTTC. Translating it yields CASSFPGTGNNEQFF.

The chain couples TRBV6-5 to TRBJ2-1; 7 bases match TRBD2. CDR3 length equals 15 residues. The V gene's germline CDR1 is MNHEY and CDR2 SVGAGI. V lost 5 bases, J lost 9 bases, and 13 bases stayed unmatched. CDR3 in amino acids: CASSVSAGVMAEQFF. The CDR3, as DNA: TGTGCCAGCAGTGTTAGCGCGGGAGTTATGGCTGAGCAGTTCTTC.

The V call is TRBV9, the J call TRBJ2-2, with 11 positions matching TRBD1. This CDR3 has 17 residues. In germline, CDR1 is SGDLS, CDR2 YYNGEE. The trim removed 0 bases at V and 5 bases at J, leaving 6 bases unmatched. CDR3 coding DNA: TGTGCCAGCAGCGTAGATAAGGGACAGGGGGTTACCGGGGAGCTGTTTTTT. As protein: CASSVDKGQGVTGELFF.

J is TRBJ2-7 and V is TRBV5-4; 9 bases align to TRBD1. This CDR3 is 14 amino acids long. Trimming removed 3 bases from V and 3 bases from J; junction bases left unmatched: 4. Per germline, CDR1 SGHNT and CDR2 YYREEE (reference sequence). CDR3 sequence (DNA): TGTGCCAGCAGCTCCCGGGACAGGGTCTACGAGCAGTACTTC. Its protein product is CASSSRDRVYEQYF. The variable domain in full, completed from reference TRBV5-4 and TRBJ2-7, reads ETGVTQSPTHLIKTRGQQVTLRCSSQSGHNTVSWYQQALGQGPQFIFQYYREEENGRGNFPPRFSGLQFPNYSSELNVNALELDDSALYLCASSSRDRVYEQYFGPGTRLTVT.

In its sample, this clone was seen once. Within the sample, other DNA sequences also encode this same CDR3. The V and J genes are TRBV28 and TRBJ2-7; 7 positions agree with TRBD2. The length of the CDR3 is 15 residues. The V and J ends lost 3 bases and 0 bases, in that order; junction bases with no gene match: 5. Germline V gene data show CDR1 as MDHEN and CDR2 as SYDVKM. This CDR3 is CASSFRGLSSYEQYF. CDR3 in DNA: TGTGCCAGCAGTTTTCGGGGACTAAGCTCCTACGAGCAGTACTTC.

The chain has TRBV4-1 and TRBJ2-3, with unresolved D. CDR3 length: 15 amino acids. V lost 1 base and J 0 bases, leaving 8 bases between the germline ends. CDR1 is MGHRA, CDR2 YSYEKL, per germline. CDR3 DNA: TGCGCCAGCAGCCAAGTGGCGCCCAGCACAGATACGCAGTATTTT. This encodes CASSQVAPSTDTQYF.

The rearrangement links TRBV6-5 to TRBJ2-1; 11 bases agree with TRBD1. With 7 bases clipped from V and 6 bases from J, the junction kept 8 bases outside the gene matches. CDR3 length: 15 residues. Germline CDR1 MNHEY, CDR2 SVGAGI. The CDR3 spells CASTTGTGGSNEQFF. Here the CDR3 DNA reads TGTGCCAGCACCACCGGGACAGGGGGAAGCAATGAGCAGTTCTTC.

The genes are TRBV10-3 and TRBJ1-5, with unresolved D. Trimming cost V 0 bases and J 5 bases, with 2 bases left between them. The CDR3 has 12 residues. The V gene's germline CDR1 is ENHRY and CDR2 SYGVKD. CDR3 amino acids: CAISESDQPQHF. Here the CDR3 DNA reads TGTGCCATCAGTGAGTCCGATCAGCCCCAGCATTTT.

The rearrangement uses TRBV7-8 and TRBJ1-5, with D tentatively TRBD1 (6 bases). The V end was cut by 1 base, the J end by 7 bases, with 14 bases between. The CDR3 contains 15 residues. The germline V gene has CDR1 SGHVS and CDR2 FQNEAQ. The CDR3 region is CASSLGTGLEQPQHF. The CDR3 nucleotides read TGTGCCAGCAGCTTAGGAACAGGGTTGGAACAGCCCCAGCATTTT.

The CDR3 protein is CASSYRGQTYEQYF. In nucleotides, the CDR3 is TGTGCCAGCAGTTACCGGGGTCAAACCTACGAGCAGTACTTC. The chain combines TRBV6-5 with TRBJ2-7; D perhaps matches TRBD2 (5 bases). The CDR3 consists of 14 residues. Trimming stripped 2 bases from V and 2 bases from J, with 10 bases between. Per the germline V gene, CDR1 is MNHEY and CDR2 is SVGAGI.

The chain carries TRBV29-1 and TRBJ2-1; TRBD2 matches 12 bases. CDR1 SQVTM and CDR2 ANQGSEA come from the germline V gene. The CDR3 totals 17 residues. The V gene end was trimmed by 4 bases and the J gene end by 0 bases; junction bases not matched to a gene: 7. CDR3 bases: TGCAGCGTTGGGGGACTAGCGGGTTCATCCTCCTACAATGAGCAGTTCTTC. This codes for CSVGGLAGSSSYNEQFF.

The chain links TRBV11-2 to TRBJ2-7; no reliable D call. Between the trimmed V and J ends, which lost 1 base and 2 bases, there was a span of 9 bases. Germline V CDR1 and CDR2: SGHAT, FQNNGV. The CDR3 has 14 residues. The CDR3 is CASSLVGFPYEQYF. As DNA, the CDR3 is TGTGCCAGCAGCTTAGTCGGGTTTCCCTACGAGCAGTACTTC. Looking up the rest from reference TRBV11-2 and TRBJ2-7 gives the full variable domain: EAGVAQSPRYKIIEKRQSVAFWCNPISGHATLYWYQQILGQGPKLLIQFQNNGVVDDSQLPKDRFSAERLKGVDSTLKIQPAKLEDSAVYLCASSLVGFPYEQYFGPGTRLTVT.

The CDR3, as DNA: TGTGCCTGTACGGGACAGAGAAGTGAAAAACTGTTTTTT. Translated, it gives CACTGQRSEKLFF. The chain couples TRBV6-6 to TRBJ1-4; 7 bases line up with TRBD1. This CDR3 contains 13 residues. V lost 11 bases and J lost 7; bases outside the gene matches: 10. CDR1 is MNHNY and CDR2 is SVGAGI in the germline V gene (reference sequence).

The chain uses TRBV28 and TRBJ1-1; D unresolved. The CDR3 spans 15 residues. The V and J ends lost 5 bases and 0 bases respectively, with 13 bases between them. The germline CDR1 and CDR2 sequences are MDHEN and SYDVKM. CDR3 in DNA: TGTGCCAGCAGTAGCTTTACCTTCATGAACACTGAAGCTTTCTTT. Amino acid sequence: CASSSFTFMNTEAFF.

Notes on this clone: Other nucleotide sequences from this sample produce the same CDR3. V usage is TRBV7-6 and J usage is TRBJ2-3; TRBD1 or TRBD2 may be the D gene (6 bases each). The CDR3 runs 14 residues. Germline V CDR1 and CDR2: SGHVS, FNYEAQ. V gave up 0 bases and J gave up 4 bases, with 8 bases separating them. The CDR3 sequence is CASSLAGGSDTQYF. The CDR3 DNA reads TGTGCCAGCAGCTTAGCAGGGGGGTCAGATACGCAGTATTTT.

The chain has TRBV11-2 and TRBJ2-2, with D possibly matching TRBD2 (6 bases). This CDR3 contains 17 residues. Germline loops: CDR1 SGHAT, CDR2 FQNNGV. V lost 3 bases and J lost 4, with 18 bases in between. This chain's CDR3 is CASSFLGPGLSTGELFF. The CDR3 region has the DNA TGTGCCAGCAGCTTTTTAGGCCCGGGACTCAGCACCGGGGAGCTGTTTTTT.

The CDR3 DNA reads TGTGCCAGCCCAAAAAGGCGGGCTGAGCAGTTCTTC. It is translated as CASPKRRAEQFF. The rearrangement uses TRBV21-1 and TRBJ2-1; TRBD2 is taken as the D call from the table, unchecked against the DNA. TRBV21-1 is a recognized pseudogene. This CDR3 comprises 12 residues.

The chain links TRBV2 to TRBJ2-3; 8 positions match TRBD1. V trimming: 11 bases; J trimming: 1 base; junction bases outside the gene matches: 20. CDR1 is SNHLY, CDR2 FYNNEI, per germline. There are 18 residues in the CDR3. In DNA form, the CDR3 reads TGTGCCGGACATGGATTGACAGGGGCAACTGTGGGCACAGATACGCAGTATTTT. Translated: CAGHGLTGATVGTDTQYF.

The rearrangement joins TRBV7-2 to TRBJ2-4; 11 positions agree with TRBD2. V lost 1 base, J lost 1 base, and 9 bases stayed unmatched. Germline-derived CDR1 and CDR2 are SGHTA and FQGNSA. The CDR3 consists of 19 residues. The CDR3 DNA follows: TGTGCCAGCAGCTTAGGACTAGCGGGAAATGGTGAGGCCAAAAACATTCAGTACTTC. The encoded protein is CASSLGLAGNGEAKNIQYF.

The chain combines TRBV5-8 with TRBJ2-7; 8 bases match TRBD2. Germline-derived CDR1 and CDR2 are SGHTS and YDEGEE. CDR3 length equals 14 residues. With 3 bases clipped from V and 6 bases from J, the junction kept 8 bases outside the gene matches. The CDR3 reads CASSSAGATSEQYF. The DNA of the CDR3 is TGTGCCAGCAGCTCAGCGGGAGCGACCTCCGAGCAGTACTTC.